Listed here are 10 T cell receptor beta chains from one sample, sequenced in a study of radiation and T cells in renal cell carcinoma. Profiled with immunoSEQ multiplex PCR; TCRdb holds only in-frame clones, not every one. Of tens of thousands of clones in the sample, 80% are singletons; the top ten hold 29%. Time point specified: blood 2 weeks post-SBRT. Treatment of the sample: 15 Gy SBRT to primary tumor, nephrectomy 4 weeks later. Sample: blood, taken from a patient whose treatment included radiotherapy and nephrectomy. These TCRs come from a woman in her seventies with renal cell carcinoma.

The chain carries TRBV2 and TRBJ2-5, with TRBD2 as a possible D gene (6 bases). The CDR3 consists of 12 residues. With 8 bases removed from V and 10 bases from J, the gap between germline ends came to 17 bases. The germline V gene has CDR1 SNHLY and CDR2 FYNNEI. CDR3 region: CASAPHGGIQYF. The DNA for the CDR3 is TGTGCCAGCGCCCCCCACGGGGGAATCCAGTACTTC.

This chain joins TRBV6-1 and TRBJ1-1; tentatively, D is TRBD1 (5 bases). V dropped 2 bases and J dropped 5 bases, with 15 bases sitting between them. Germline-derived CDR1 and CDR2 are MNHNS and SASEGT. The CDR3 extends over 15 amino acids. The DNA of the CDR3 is TGTGCCAGCAGTGAAATCGAGGGGCTGGGGACTGAAGCTTTCTTT. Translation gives CASSEIEGLGTEAFF.

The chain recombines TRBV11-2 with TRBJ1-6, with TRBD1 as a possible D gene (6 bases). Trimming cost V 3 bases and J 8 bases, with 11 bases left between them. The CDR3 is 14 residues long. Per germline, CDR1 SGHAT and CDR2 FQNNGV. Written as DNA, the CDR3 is TGTGCCAGCAGCTTTTTCGGGGGCTATTCACCCCTCCACTTT. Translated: CASSFFGGYSPLHF.

The CDR3 region has the DNA TGTGCCAGCAGCGTAGATAACTCCCCAAATGGCTACACCTTC. Its protein is CASSVDNSPNGYTF. The chain is built from TRBV9 and TRBJ1-2, with D unclear. This CDR3 comprises 14 residues. V dropped 0 bases and J dropped 6 bases, with 12 bases sitting between them. Germline-derived CDR1 and CDR2 are SGDLS and YYNGEE.

As DNA, the CDR3 is TGTGCCAGCAGATCAGGGGATGGGCATGGCTACACCTTC. Its protein is CASRSGDGHGYTF. V gene TRBV7-2 combines with J gene TRBJ1-2, with D perhaps matching TRBD1 (6 bases). This CDR3 region has 13 residues. V dropped 6 bases and J dropped 6 bases, with 14 bases sitting between them. Germline loops: CDR1 SGHTA, CDR2 FQGNSA.

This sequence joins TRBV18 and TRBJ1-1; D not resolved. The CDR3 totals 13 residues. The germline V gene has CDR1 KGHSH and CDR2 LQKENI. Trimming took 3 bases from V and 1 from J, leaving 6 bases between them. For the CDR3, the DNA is TGTGCCAGCTCACCCGGTCGGAACACTGAAGCTTTCTTT. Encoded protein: CASSPGRNTEAFF.

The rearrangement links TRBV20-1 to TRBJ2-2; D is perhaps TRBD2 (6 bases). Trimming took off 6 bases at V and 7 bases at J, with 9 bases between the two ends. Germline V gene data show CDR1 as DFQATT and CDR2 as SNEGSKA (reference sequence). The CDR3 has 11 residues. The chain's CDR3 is CSADGGGELFF. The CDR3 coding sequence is TGCAGTGCGGACGGGGGCGGGGAGCTGTTTTTT.

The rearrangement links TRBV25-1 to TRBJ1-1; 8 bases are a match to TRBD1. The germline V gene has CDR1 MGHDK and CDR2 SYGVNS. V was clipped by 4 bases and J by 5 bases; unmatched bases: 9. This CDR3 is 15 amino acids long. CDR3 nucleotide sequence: TGTGCCAGCAGTGGAGGCACAGGGGGAGGGACTGAAGCTTTCTTT. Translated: CASSGGTGGGTEAFF.

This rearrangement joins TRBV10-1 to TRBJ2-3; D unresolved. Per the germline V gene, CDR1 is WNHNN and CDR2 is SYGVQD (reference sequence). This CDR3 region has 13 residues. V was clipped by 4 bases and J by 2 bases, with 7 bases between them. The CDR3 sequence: CASSVNPTDTQYF. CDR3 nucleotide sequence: TGCGCCAGCAGTGTAAATCCCACAGATACGCAGTATTTT.

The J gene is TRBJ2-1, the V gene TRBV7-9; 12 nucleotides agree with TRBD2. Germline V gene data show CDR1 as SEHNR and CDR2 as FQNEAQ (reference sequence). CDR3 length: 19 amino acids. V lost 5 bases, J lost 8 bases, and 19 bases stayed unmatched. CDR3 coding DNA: TGTGCCAGCAGCCCCCGGACTAGCGGGATAGAGAGCATAAGCGATGAGCAGTTCTTC. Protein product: CASSPRTSGIESISDEQFF. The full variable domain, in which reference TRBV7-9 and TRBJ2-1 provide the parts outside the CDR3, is DTGVSQNPRHKITKRGQNVTFRCDPISEHNRLYWYRQTLGQGPEFLTYFQNEAQLEKSRLLSDRFSAERPKGSFSTLEIQRTEQGDSAMYLCASSPRTSGIESISDEQFFGPGTRLTVL.